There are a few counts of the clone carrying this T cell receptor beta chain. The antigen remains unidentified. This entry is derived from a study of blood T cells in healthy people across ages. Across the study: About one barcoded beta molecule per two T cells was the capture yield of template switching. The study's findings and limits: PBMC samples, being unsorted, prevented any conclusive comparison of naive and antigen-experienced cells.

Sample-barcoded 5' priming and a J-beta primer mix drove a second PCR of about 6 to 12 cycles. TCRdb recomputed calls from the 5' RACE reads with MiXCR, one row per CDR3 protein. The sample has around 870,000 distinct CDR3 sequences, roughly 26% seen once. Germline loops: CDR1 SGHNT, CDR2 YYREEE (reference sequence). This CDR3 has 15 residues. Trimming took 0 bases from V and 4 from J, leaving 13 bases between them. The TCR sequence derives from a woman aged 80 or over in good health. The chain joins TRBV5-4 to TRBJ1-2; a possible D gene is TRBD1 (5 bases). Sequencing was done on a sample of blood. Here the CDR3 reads CASSLEGDVSYGYTF. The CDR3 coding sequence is TGTGCCAGCAGCTTGGAAGGGGATGTGAGCTATGGCTACACCTTC.